Listed here are 7 T cell receptor beta chains from one sample, sequenced in a study of T cells in Graves' hyperthyroidism and ophthalmopathy (dated by TCRdb to the late 2010s). The library was produced with multiplex PCR. Sequenced on an Illumina HiSeq 2000. TCR beta CDR3 regions were amplified from RNA transcripts. For the first round of RT-PCR on the TCR CDR3, the HTBI primer set was used together with the Qiagen OneStep RT-PCR kit. The public reads were quality trimmed at Q25 with fastp and then assembled into clones with MiXCR by TCRdb, keeping productive beta chains. Rows merge per CDR3 protein into single entries with the most common DNA and genes. Within this sample are a few hundred thousand distinct CDR3 sequences, with roughly 15% of them counted one time only. Around 32% of the sample is in the top ten clones. The source material was blood. The receptors derive from a woman in her thirties with Graves' ophthalmopathy.

This clonotype was observed many times. The chain carries TRBV5-8 and TRBJ1-2, with D possibly TRBD1 on 6 matching bases. The CDR3 is 16 amino acids. V lost 0 bases to trimming and J lost 1 base, with 13 bases between them. Germline values: CDR1 SGHTS, CDR2 YDEGEE. The DNA for the CDR3 is TGTGCCAGCAGCTTGGAACAGGGCCGTCTTAACTATGGCTACACCTTC. This sequence encodes CASSLEQGRLNYGYTF. Supplemented by reference TRBV5-8 and TRBJ1-2, the full variable domain reads EAGVTQSPTHLIKTRGQQATLRCSPISGHTSVYWYQQALGLGLQFLLWYDEGEERNRGNFPPRFSGRQFPNYSSELNVNALELEDSALYLCASSLEQGRLNYGYTFGSGTRLTVV.

The CDR3, as DNA: TGTGCCGCCTCCAATGTCAATGAGCAGTTCTTC. Translation: CAASNVNEQFF. The chain employs TRBV13 and TRBJ2-1; D gene uncertain. V dropped 11 bases and J dropped 6 bases, with 11 bases sitting between them. Germline lookup yields CDR1 PRHDT and CDR2 FYEKMQ (reference sequence). The CDR3 consists of 11 residues.

This clonotype was detected a few times. The chain combines TRBV4-1 with TRBJ1-1; 8 bases are shared with TRBD1. Per the germline V gene, CDR1 is MGHRA and CDR2 is YSYEKL. This CDR3 region has 15 residues. Trimming at V came to 3 bases and at J to 6 bases, leaving 9 bases not matched to a gene. The CDR3 here is CASSQAGGGSSEAFF. In DNA, the CDR3 is TGCGCCAGCAGCCAGGCAGGGGGCGGGTCGTCTGAAGCTTTCTTT.

This clonotype was recorded at least ten times. The V and J genes are TRBV6-2 or TRBV6-3 and TRBJ2-3, with 12 bases lining up with TRBD2. The J segment lost 2 bases and the V segment lost 5 bases, leaving 5 bases of the junction unmatched. The CDR3 consists of 16 residues. The germline V gene encodes CDR1 MNHEY and CDR2 SVGEGT. CDR3 residues: CASSLRLAGDTDTQYF. CDR3 DNA: TGTGCCAGCAGTCTTAGACTAGCGGGAGACACAGATACGCAGTATTTT.

Worth noting for this clonotype: A much larger clone differs by one base, so this may be a read error. The CDR3 sequence is CASRGRGSYEQHF. Written as DNA, the CDR3 is TGTGCCAGCAGGGGCCGAGGGAGCTACGAGCAGCACTTC. The V and J genes are TRBV12-3 or TRBV12-4 and TRBJ2-7; a weak D match, TRBD2 (5 bases). CDR3 length: 13 amino acids.

This clonotype occurred many times. This chain joins TRBV20-1 and TRBJ2-2; no definite D call. V was shortened by 2 bases and J by 0 bases, with 7 bases between the two germline ends. Germline-derived CDR1 and CDR2 are DFQATT and SNEGSKA (reference sequence). The CDR3 has 14 amino acids. The CDR3 here is CSARLVANTGELFF. The CDR3 coding sequence is TGCAGTGCTAGATTGGTCGCGAACACCGGGGAGCTGTTTTTT.

This rearrangement joins TRBV24-1 to TRBJ2-2, with D uncertain. V gave up 5 bases and J gave up 1 base, with 4 bases separating them. The length of the CDR3 is 13 residues. The germline CDR1 and CDR2 sequences are KGHDR and SFDVKD. The CDR3: CATSGENTGELFF. The CDR3 bases are TGTGCCACCAGTGGGGAGAACACCGGGGAGCTGTTTTTT.